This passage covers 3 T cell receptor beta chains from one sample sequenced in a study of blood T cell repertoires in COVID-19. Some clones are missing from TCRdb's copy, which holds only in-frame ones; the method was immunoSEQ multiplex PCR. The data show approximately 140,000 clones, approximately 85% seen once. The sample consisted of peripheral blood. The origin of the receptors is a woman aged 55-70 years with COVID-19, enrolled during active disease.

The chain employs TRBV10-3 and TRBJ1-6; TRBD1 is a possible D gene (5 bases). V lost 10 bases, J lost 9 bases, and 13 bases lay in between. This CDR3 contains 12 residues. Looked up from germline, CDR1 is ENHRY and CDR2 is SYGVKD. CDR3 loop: CATQAGSSPLHF. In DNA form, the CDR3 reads TGTGCCACACAGGCCGGGAGTTCACCCCTCCACTTT.

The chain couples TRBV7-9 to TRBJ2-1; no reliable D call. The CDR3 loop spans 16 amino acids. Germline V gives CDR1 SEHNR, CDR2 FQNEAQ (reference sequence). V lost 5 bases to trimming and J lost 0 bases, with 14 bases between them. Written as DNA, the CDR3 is TGTGCCAGCAGCCCGCCCCGGAGCCACTCCTACAATGAGCAGTTCTTC. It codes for CASSPPRSHSYNEQFF.

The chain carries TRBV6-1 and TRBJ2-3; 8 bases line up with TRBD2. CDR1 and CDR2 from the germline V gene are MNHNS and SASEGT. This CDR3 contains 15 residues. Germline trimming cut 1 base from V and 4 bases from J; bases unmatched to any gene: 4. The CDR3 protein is CASSEDDSGADTQYF. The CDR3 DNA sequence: TGTGCCAGCAGTGAAGACGATAGCGGGGCAGATACGCAGTATTTT.